Listed here are 8 T cell receptor beta chains from one sample, sequenced in a study of CD8 T cells in ankylosing spondylitis. TCRdb itself ran the 5' RACE reads through MiXCR, one entry per CDR3 protein. The sample records roughly 160,000 distinct CDR3 sequences, under 14% being singletons. Specimen: blood, either unsorted or a sorted T cell fraction (not recorded which). All receptors come from a male donor with ankylosing spondylitis or in good health (not recorded which).

On this clonotype itself: A much more abundant neighbour one base away suggests this may be a read error. DNA for the CDR3: TGTACCAGCAGTGTCCAAGAGACCCAGTACTTC. Amino acid sequence: CTSSVQETQYF. This sequence joins TRBV6-1 and TRBJ2-5; D not resolved. Germline V lookup: CDR1 MNHNS, CDR2 SASEGT. This CDR3 comprises 11 residues.

Ten or more counts support this clonotype. The chain uses TRBV12-3 or TRBV12-4 and TRBJ1-1; D remains unclear. Trimming removed 2 bases at V and 5 bases at J, with 3 bases between. The CDR3 consists of 11 residues. As DNA, the CDR3 is TGTGCCAGCAGTTTACAGACTGAAGCTTTCTTT. It codes for CASSLQTEAFF.

The chain recombines TRBV10-1 with TRBJ1-3; D is possibly TRBD1 (6 bases). Germline V lookup: CDR1 WNHNN, CDR2 SYGVQD (reference sequence). Trimming removed 3 bases at V and 0 bases at J, with 12 bases between. CDR3 length: 16 amino acids. The CDR3 DNA follows: TGCGCCAGCAGTGATGGACAGCCTAACTCTGGAAACACCATATATTTT. Translation: CASSDGQPNSGNTIYF.

Many counts were recorded for this clonotype. The chain couples TRBV15 to TRBJ1-4; D call uncertain. V gave up 1 base and J gave up 7 bases, with 10 bases separating them. Germline CDR1 LNHNV, CDR2 YYDKDF (reference sequence). This CDR3 is built from 14 residues. CDR3 in amino acids: CATSRGETGEKLFF. Here the CDR3 DNA reads TGTGCCACCAGCAGAGGGGAAACGGGTGAAAAACTGTTTTTT.

This chain joins TRBV2 and TRBJ1-6, with D possibly TRBD1 on 6 matching bases. Trimming took off 11 bases at V and 7 bases at J, with 12 bases between the two ends. The V gene's germline CDR1 is SNHLY and CDR2 FYNNEI. This CDR3 contains 12 residues. The CDR3 nucleotides are TGTGCCTCAGGGGTGGGGAATTCACCCCTCCACTTT. It yields the protein CASGVGNSPLHF.

This clonotype was found many times. This chain connects TRBV20-1 to TRBJ1-2; 9 nucleotides align to TRBD1. Germline CDR1 is DFQATT and CDR2 is SNEGSKA (reference sequence). This CDR3 has 13 residues. Germline trimming cut 5 bases from V and 5 bases from J; bases unmatched to any gene: 6. Here the CDR3 reads CSALLGQGYGYTF. CDR3 sequence (DNA): TGCAGTGCTTTGCTGGGACAGGGATATGGCTACACCTTC.

The chain combines TRBV10-3 with TRBJ1-2; 8 bases fit TRBD1. The CDR3 spans 18 residues. The V segment lost 11 bases and the J segment 0 bases; nucleotides outside the gene matches: 20. Germline V lookup: CDR1 ENHRY, CDR2 SYGVKD. The CDR3 coding sequence is TGTGCCGGGGGGATTGATGGAGACAGGGGCCTCGCTAACTATGGCTACACCTTC. This codes for CAGGIDGDRGLANYGYTF.

Ten or more counts support this clonotype. The CDR3 here is CASKQDWGGTGELFF. For the CDR3, the DNA is TGTGCCAGCAAGCAAGACTGGGGGGGGACCGGGGAGCTGTTTTTT. This chain joins TRBV6-4 and TRBJ2-2, with 7 bases lining up with TRBD2. The junction had 10 bases not matched to a gene; V was cut back by 7 bases and J by 5 bases. The CDR3 totals 15 residues. Germline V gene data show CDR1 as MRHNA and CDR2 as SNTAGT.